The 30 T cell receptor beta chains below all came from one sample that was sequenced in a study of Graves' ophthalmopathy and Graves' hyperthyroidism. Amplification of TCR beta CDR3 regions used RNA transcripts. An opening RT-PCR round employed HTBI primers and preceded a second-round multiplex PCR. TCRdb reprocessed the multiplex PCR reads via MiXCR and lists one record per CDR3 protein. The profile shows 400,000 to 500,000 distinct CDR3 sequences, under 25% of them singletons. Input material: peripheral blood. These receptors were obtained from a woman between 18 and 29 years old with stable Graves' hyperthyroidism.

The table lists this clonotype with many counts. The CDR3 DNA is TGTGCCAGTAGTAGGAGGGCGCCAGGTGCCGGGGAGCTGTTTTTT. This gives the protein CASSRRAPGAGELFF. The chain is built from TRBV19 and TRBJ2-2; perhaps TRBD2 as D (6 bases). Germline-derived CDR1 and CDR2 are LNHDA and SQIVND (reference sequence). The V gene lost 4 bases and the J gene lost 6 bases, with 15 bases spanning the gap. The CDR3 length is 15 residues.

The table lists this clonotype with a few counts. The chain joins TRBV30 to TRBJ1-1; D is undetermined. V lost 3 bases to trimming and J lost 6 bases, with 11 bases between them. Germline lookup yields CDR1 GTSNPN and CDR2 SVGIG (reference sequence). The CDR3 spans 12 residues. The CDR3 spells CAWRDLGAEAFF. As DNA, the CDR3 is TGTGCCTGGAGGGATCTTGGGGCTGAAGCTTTCTTT.

This clonotype was counted ten times or more. One junction end does not reproduce the germline sequence, and a read error may be involved. The genes are TRBV6-5 and TRBJ2-4; D call uncertain. The CDR3 is 13 residues long. Germline lookup yields CDR1 MNHEY and CDR2 SVGAGI. The CDR3 region is CASSYSPKNIKYF. In DNA form, the CDR3 reads TGTGCCAGCAGTTACTCCCCGAAGAACATTAAGTACTTC.

This clonotype was observed at least ten times. This chain uses TRBV28 with TRBJ2-7, with D perhaps matching TRBD1 (6 bases). The germline CDR1 and CDR2 sequences are MDHEN and SYDVKM. The CDR3 length is 15 residues. Deletions cut 4 bases from V and 6 bases from J, with 19 bases between. The CDR3: CASSSTGQSLSEQYF. The CDR3 DNA is TGTGCCAGCAGTTCTACCGGACAGTCACTGAGCGAGCAGTACTTC.

This clonotype was seen many times. The chain recombines TRBV28 with TRBJ1-1; D remains ambiguous. The V and J ends lost 4 bases and 1 base respectively, with 13 bases between them. The CDR3 runs 15 residues. Germline V gene lookup returns CDR1 MDHEN and CDR2 SYDVKM. CDR3 residues: CASSSPGPGNTEAFF. CDR3 nucleotide sequence: TGTGCCAGCAGTTCCCCGGGCCCGGGGAACACTGAAGCTTTCTTT.

This clonotype came up many times. The chain carries TRBV11-1 and TRBJ1-2; the match to TRBD1 covers 7 bases. This CDR3 comprises 16 residues. J was trimmed by 6 bases and V by 5 bases; bases with no gene match: 15. Germline V gene sequence: CDR1 SGHAT, CDR2 FQDESV (reference sequence). The chain's CDR3 is CASSPSGGGEAHGYTF. CDR3 in DNA: TGTGCCAGCAGCCCCTCAGGGGGGGGCGAAGCTCATGGCTACACCTTC.

In its sample, this clonotype was seen many times. The V call is TRBV7-2, the J call TRBJ1-1, with 8 positions matching TRBD1. The germline V gene encodes CDR1 SGHTA and CDR2 FQGNSA. The junction had 4 bases not matched to a gene; V was cut back by 5 bases and J by 2 bases. The CDR3 consists of 14 residues. The CDR3 DNA is TGTGCCAGCAGCCGGCAGGGGGCCAACACTGAAGCTTTCTTT. This codes for CASSRQGANTEAFF.

This clonotype came up many times. The chain has TRBV28 and TRBJ2-2, with 10 bases aligning to TRBD2. This CDR3 is built from 17 residues. CDR1 is MDHEN and CDR2 is SYDVKM in the germline V gene. V lost 3 bases, J lost 1 base, and 5 bases stayed unmatched. CDR3 protein: CASSFIRTSGNTGELFF. CDR3 nucleotide sequence: TGTGCCAGCAGTTTTATCAGGACTAGCGGGAACACCGGGGAGCTGTTTTTT.

This clonotype has at least ten counts. The chain carries TRBV12-3 or TRBV12-4 and TRBJ2-7; D remains ambiguous. V dropped 5 bases and J dropped 2 bases, with 10 bases sitting between them. The CDR3 is made up of 13 amino acids. The CDR3 DNA reads as TGTGCCAGCAGTCCGTACGGCCCCTACGAGCAGTACTTC. Translated: CASSPYGPYEQYF.

This clonotype was picked up many times. The chain has TRBV6-2 or TRBV6-3 and TRBJ1-5; D call uncertain. The CDR3 consists of 13 residues. Germline lookup yields CDR1 MNHEY and CDR2 SVGEGT. The ends were cut back, 2 bases at V and 5 bases at J, with 7 bases in the middle. The CDR3 is CASSYVIYQPQHF. CDR3 coding DNA: TGTGCCAGCAGTTACGTTATTTATCAGCCCCAGCATTTT.

This clonotype was detected ten times or more. The genes are TRBV12-3 or TRBV12-4 and TRBJ1-3; D gene unclear. There are 15 residues in the CDR3. The V gene lost 3 bases and the J gene lost 0 bases, with 9 bases spanning the gap. CDR3 in DNA: TGTGCCAGCAGTTTTTGGTCAGTCTCTGGAAACACCATATATTTT. This translates into CASSFWSVSGNTIYF.

A word on this clonotype: Since a much larger clone is just one base distant, this may be a read error. Without the conserved terminal phenylalanine or tryptophan, this CDR3 likely stems from a read error. The chain links TRBV10-3 to TRBJ2-7; tentative D call: TRBD1 (6 bases). The germline V gene encodes CDR1 ENHRY and CDR2 SYGVKD. The ends were cut back, 8 bases at V and 3 bases at J, with 14 bases in the middle. CDR3 size: 13 residues. The CDR3 loop is CAIAREGGYEQYY. The CDR3 coding sequence is TGTGCCATCGCTAGGGAAGGGGGCTACGAGCAGTACTAC.

The table lists this clonotype with many counts. The genes are TRBV20-1 and TRBJ2-7, with 7 positions matching TRBD1. J lost 7 bases, V lost 6 bases, and 12 bases had no gene match. From germline, CDR1 is DFQATT and CDR2 SNEGSKA (reference sequence). CDR3 size: 13 residues. CDR3 DNA: TGCAGTGCAATGACAGGGTTGCTGTTGGAGCAGTACTTC. This gives the protein CSAMTGLLLEQYF.

The chain employs TRBV6-2 or TRBV6-3 and TRBJ1-1; D remains ambiguous. With 2 bases removed from V and 1 base from J, the gap between germline ends came to 8 bases. The germline V gene encodes CDR1 MNHEY and CDR2 SVGEGT. The length of the CDR3 is 14 residues. The CDR3 bases are TGTGCCAGCAGTTACCCCTACGAGAACACTGAAGCTTTCTTT. It encodes CASSYPYENTEAFF.

Many counts were recorded for this clonotype. The chain has TRBV6-1 and TRBJ2-5; tentatively, D is TRBD1 (5 bases). V lost 6 bases and J lost 8, with 16 bases in between. Germline CDR1 MNHNS, CDR2 SASEGT. This CDR3 spans 13 amino acids. The chain's CDR3 is CASRVTEGVTQYF. The CDR3 DNA sequence: TGTGCCAGCAGGGTCACGGAAGGGGTAACCCAGTACTTC.

The sample holds a few counts of this clonotype. The chain has TRBV30 and TRBJ2-5; D is uncertain. Germline CDR1 reads GTSNPN; CDR2 reads SVGIG (reference sequence). Trimming took 1 base from V and 5 from J, leaving 11 bases between them. The length of the CDR3 is 13 residues. The CDR3 DNA follows: TGTGCCTGGAGTGCGGGCACGCGTGAGACCCAGTACTTC. Its protein product is CAWSAGTRETQYF.

This clonotype has at least ten counts. The chain employs TRBV7-8 and TRBJ2-7, with D possibly matching TRBD2 (5 bases). The germline CDR1 and CDR2 sequences are SGHVS and FQNEAQ. Trimming left V 5 bases short and J 3 bases short, with 11 bases between. CDR3 length: 13 residues. The CDR3 loop reads CASSRGSVYEQYF. CDR3 nucleotides: TGTGCCAGCAGCCGAGGGTCGGTCTACGAGCAGTACTTC.

This clonotype was counted between two and nine times. The genes are TRBV7-3 and TRBJ2-5; 7 nucleotides align to TRBD1. Germline-derived CDR1 and CDR2 are SGHTA and FQGTGA. V shed 4 bases and J 5 bases; nucleotides not matched to a gene: 4. This CDR3 is built from 13 residues. The DNA for the CDR3 is TGTGCCAGCAGCTCGACAGGGTATGAGACCCAGTACTTC. As protein: CASSSTGYETQYF.

This clonotype has at least ten counts. V and J are TRBV28 and TRBJ2-5; D ambiguous. This CDR3 comprises 13 residues. V was shortened by 5 bases and J by 1 base, with 8 bases between the two germline ends. Germline V lookup: CDR1 MDHEN, CDR2 SYDVKM. The CDR3, as DNA: TGTGCCAGCAGTAGACTGGCCCAAGAGACCCAGTACTTC. This sequence encodes CASSRLAQETQYF.

This clonotype was recorded at least ten times. The V gene is TRBV20-1, the J gene TRBJ1-1; TRBD1 matches at 8 bases. The J segment lost 2 bases and the V segment lost 5 bases, leaving 7 bases of the junction unmatched. This CDR3 has 14 amino acids. Germline values: CDR1 DFQATT, CDR2 SNEGSKA (reference sequence). DNA of the CDR3: TGCAGTGCTGGCGGGACAGGATTAAACACTGAAGCTTTCTTT. Protein product: CSAGGTGLNTEAFF.

This clonotype occurred many times. This chain connects TRBV5-1 to TRBJ1-1, with 8 nucleotides matching TRBD1. The CDR3 consists of 15 residues. Germline V gives CDR1 SGHRS, CDR2 YFSETQ. V was clipped by 5 bases and J by 7 bases; unmatched bases: 13. The CDR3 DNA reads as TGCGCCAGCAGATTTGTGGGACAGGATCGCGGTGAAGCTTTCTTT. Protein product: CASRFVGQDRGEAFF.

The rearrangement uses TRBV6-2 or TRBV6-3 and TRBJ2-5; possibly TRBD1 for D (6 bases). The CDR3 contains 15 residues. Trimming removed 2 bases at V and 1 base at J, with 11 bases between. Germline V CDR1 and CDR2: MNHEY, SVGEGT. DNA for the CDR3: TGTGCCAGCAGTTACGGGGTAGGGGGCCAAGAGACCCAGTACTTC. This translates into CASSYGVGGQETQYF.

This clonotype was seen repeatedly, ten times or more. The V call is TRBV11-2, the J call TRBJ2-3; possibly TRBD2 for D (5 bases). V shed 0 bases and J shed 5 bases, with 15 bases lying between them. The germline V gene has CDR1 SGHAT and CDR2 FQNNGV. The CDR3 length is 16 residues. CDR3 sequence: CASSLESSWSGDTQYF. DNA for the CDR3: TGTGCCAGCAGCTTAGAATCTAGCTGGTCAGGAGATACGCAGTATTTT.

DNA of the CDR3: TGTGCCACCAGCAGATTCTCCACCGGGACTTCGGACTATGGCTACACCTTC. Protein product: CATSRFSTGTSDYGYTF. The V call is TRBV15, the J call TRBJ1-2; D possibly corresponds to TRBD1 (5 bases). Germline values: CDR1 LNHNV, CDR2 YYDKDF (reference sequence). V was shortened by 2 bases and J by 3 bases, with 19 bases between the two germline ends. The CDR3 loop spans 17 amino acids.

Many counts were recorded for this clonotype. The J gene is TRBJ1-1, the V gene TRBV13; D may be TRBD1 (5 bases). The CDR3 totals 13 residues. V was trimmed by 3 bases and J by 3 bases, leaving 8 bases between them. Germline V lookup: CDR1 PRHDT, CDR2 FYEKMQ (reference sequence). CDR3 bases: TGTGCCAGCAGCTTGGGGCTACACACTGAAGCTTTCTTT. Its protein product is CASSLGLHTEAFF. Variable domain in full (rest from reference TRBV13 and TRBJ1-1): AAGVIQSPRHLIKEKRETATLKCYPIPRHDTVYWYQQGPGQDPQFLISFYEKMQSDKGSIPDRFSAQQFSDYHSELNMSSLELGDSALYFCASSLGLHTEAFFGQGTRLTVV.

J is TRBJ2-7 and V is TRBV6-2 or TRBV6-3, with D tentatively TRBD2 (6 bases). The CDR3 loop spans 17 amino acids. Trimming left V 2 bases short and J 0 bases short, with 17 bases between. CDR1 and CDR2 (germline): MNHEY, SVGEGT. The CDR3 sequence is CASSYPRRDVISYEQYF. CDR3 nucleotide sequence: TGTGCCAGCAGTTACCCGAGGCGGGACGTAATCTCCTACGAGCAGTACTTC.

This clonotype was observed at least ten times. The chain uses TRBV20-1 and TRBJ2-7; D ambiguous. Per the germline V gene, CDR1 is DFQATT and CDR2 is SNEGSKA (reference sequence). V lost 4 bases and J lost 7, with 11 bases in between. The CDR3 runs to 11 residues. The CDR3 DNA reads TGCAGTGCTACCTGGCTACGGGAGCAGTACTTC. Protein: CSATWLREQYF.

This clonotype was picked up many times. The chain links TRBV12-3 or TRBV12-4 to TRBJ1-1; D remains unclear. Trimming pared 2 bases from V and 1 base from J, leaving 11 bases between. CDR3 length: 15 residues. The DNA for the CDR3 is TGTGCCAGCAGTTTAACCTATGACCCGAACACTGAAGCTTTCTTT. Translated: CASSLTYDPNTEAFF.

This clonotype occurred a few times. V gene TRBV30 combines with J gene TRBJ1-1; possible D gene TRBD1, 5 bases. The CDR3 contains 13 residues. Germline CDR1 is GTSNPN and CDR2 is SVGIG (reference sequence). Trimming took off 1 base at V and 0 bases at J, with 6 bases between the two ends. This CDR3 is CAWSGQMNTEAFF. CDR3 nucleotide sequence: TGTGCCTGGAGTGGACAGATGAACACTGAAGCTTTCTTT.

This clonotype occurred many times. The V and J genes are TRBV20-1 and TRBJ2-2; D not certain. Germline V gene lookup returns CDR1 DFQATT and CDR2 SNEGSKA (reference sequence). The V gene lost 6 bases and the J gene lost 0 bases, with 8 bases spanning the gap. The CDR3 loop spans 13 amino acids. CDR3 coding DNA: TGCAGTGCCCCCACGTCGAACACCGGGGAGCTGTTTTTT. It specifies CSAPTSNTGELFF.